The table lists the clone carrying this T cell receptor (beta chain) with a count of one. The entry originates in a study of blood T cell repertoires in COVID-19. Across the whole study: From the United States, Italy and Spain came samples of acute and convalescent COVID-19. In each case, the material was cDNA or gDNA derived from T cells, B-cell-depleted T cells, or PBMCs.

The CDR3 sequence is 14 residues long. CDR1 and CDR2 (germline): SNHLY, FYNNEI. Deletions cut 4 bases from V and 0 bases from J, with 7 bases between. How the authors handled the data: Amplification with reference gene primers provided the estimates of nucleated cell counts. Method: immunoSEQ multiplex PCR; TCRdb's copy keeps in-frame clones and lacks some. V and J calls and clone size are as listed in that table; D and trimming were resolved from the DNA. The sample carries 75,000 to 100,000 clones, 77% recorded once. V usage is TRBV2 and J usage is TRBJ1-5, with D possibly matching TRBD1 (5 bases). The sequencing input was peripheral blood. This clonotype was obtained from a woman older than 75 with acute or convalescent COVID-19. CDR3 amino acids: CASSGQYSNQPQHF. In DNA, the CDR3 is TGTGCCAGCAGTGGACAGTATAGCAATCAGCCCCAGCATTTT.